Reported below is one TCR beta chain. Its antigen is as yet unknown. The data stem from a study of early T cells in non-severe SARS-CoV-2 infection. Study-level information: Alpha and beta chains were unpaired, from unsorted whole-blood bulk RNA. Study-wide results and limits: Using VDJdb, the matching emphasized anti-spike CD8 responses while missing private and CD4 specificities.

Unique molecular identifiers were affixed to single, distinct cDNA molecules. TCRdb re-analysed the 5' RACE reads in MiXCR, keeping a single row per CDR3 protein. This table has roughly 110,000 distinct CDR3 sequences, around 10% appearing once. Losses at the gene ends were 1 base for V and 2 bases for J; bases not matched to a gene: 7. From germline, CDR1 is SSHAT and CDR2 FNYEAQ (reference sequence). This CDR3 has 16 residues. The V call is TRBV7-7, the J call TRBJ2-5; 7 positions agree with TRBD2. The specimen sequenced was whole blood. The TCR was taken from an adult who was a healthcare worker with PCR-confirmed SARS-CoV-2 infection or an uninfected control (not recorded which). This CDR3 is CASSLVPSGGQETQYF. The CDR3 coding sequence is TGTGCCAGCAGCTTAGTTCCTAGCGGAGGACAAGAGACCCAGTACTTC.